These 5 T cell receptor beta chains originate from one sample sequenced in a study of blood T cell repertoires in COVID-19. Here immunoSEQ multiplex PCR was the method, and the copy in TCRdb shows in-frame clones only, minus some. Of about 160,000 clones in the sample, approximately 93% were seen once. The sample was peripheral blood. The receptors here all came from a woman aged 55 to 70 with COVID-19, enrolled during active disease.

The V gene is TRBV2, the J gene TRBJ1-2; 9 nucleotides match TRBD1. Trimming removed 7 bases from V and 8 bases from J; junction bases left unmatched: 14. CDR3 length: 15 residues. Germline V gene lookup returns CDR1 SNHLY and CDR2 FYNNEI. CDR3 protein: CASTKEGTGTTGYTF. Here the CDR3 DNA reads TGTGCCAGCACCAAAGAGGGGACAGGGACCACGGGCTACACCTTC.

J is TRBJ1-1 and V is TRBV12-3 or TRBV12-4; D gene ambiguous. The germline V and J ends were trimmed by 7 bases and 1 base, with 10 bases remaining between them. The CDR3 loop spans 13 amino acids. The CDR3 is CASIFAGNTEAFF. For the CDR3, the DNA is TGTGCCAGCATTTTCGCGGGGAACACTGAAGCTTTCTTT.

The gene calls are TRBV16 and TRBJ1-2, with D possibly being TRBD1 (6 bases). Trimming removed 7 bases at V and 4 bases at J, with 16 bases between. The CDR3 is 14 amino acids. Germline lookup yields CDR1 KGHSY and CDR2 FQNENV. CDR3 amino acids: CASTTNRDIYGYTF. CDR3 in DNA: TGTGCCAGCACAACAAACAGGGACATCTATGGCTACACCTTC.

The chain carries TRBV19 and TRBJ1-6, with 7 bases matching TRBD1. Trimming took 6 bases from V and 8 from J; bases not matched to a gene: 7. This CDR3 contains 14 residues. The germline CDR1 and CDR2 sequences are LNHDA and SQIVND (reference sequence). CDR3 DNA sequence: TGTGCCAGTAGAGACAGGGTGGAGGATTCACCCCTCCACTTT. Residues: CASRDRVEDSPLHF.

The chain links TRBV19 to TRBJ1-1, with 7 bases matching TRBD1. V was clipped by 9 bases and J by 2 bases; unmatched bases: 6. The CDR3 has 13 residues. Germline CDR1 LNHDA, CDR2 SQIVND (reference sequence). For the CDR3, the DNA is TGTGCCAGCGCAGGGGGATTAAACACTGAAGCTTTCTTT. Amino acid sequence: CASAGGLNTEAFF.